The clone carrying this T cell receptor (beta chain) was seen once. Its antigen is still unknown. Germline V gene lookup returns CDR1 PRHDT and CDR2 FYEKMQ (reference sequence). The CDR3 covers 13 residues. Trimming took 7 bases from V and 9 from J; bases not matched to a gene: 9. The sample is drawn from a study of shared clonotypes between healthy human individuals. Method: immunoSEQ multiplex PCR; TCRdb's copy keeps in-frame clones and lacks some. Of roughly 660,000 clones detected, 90% appear once; the ten largest clones hold 30% to 40%. Study results and caveats: Expectations were that clonotype sharing among donors would be affected by sequencing depth. Among non-shared clonotypes, generation probabilities were lower than among those shared by all four donors.

This rearrangement joins TRBV13 to TRBJ2-1; 7 nucleotides align to TRBD2. The clonotype comes from a man between 18 and 29 years old in good health. Some clones in this sample may be carry-over from other donors' samples. Sequenced input: memory CD8+ T cells from PBMCs. The subset: CD45RO+ cells pooled with CCR7-negative TemRA cells. Here the CDR3 DNA reads TGTGCCAGCAAGCCGTGGGGGGGTAGTGAGCAGTTCTTC. Residues: CASKPWGGSEQFF.